This is a list of T cell receptor beta chains from one sample in a study of blood T cell repertoires in COVID-19. Profiled with immunoSEQ multiplex PCR; TCRdb holds only in-frame clones, not every one. The sample has fewer than 300,000 clones; approximately 81% are singletons. Source material: peripheral blood. Receptors were obtained from a woman aged 55-70 years with active or convalescent COVID-19. Both conserved end residues are trimmed from each CDR3.

v_call | cdr3_aa
TRBV4-1 | ASSQETGLAEPGGDTQY
TRBV4-3 | ASSQGLTGANYGYT
TRBV18 | ASSPGDRGNTEAF
TRBV4-1 | ASSPVGQMNTEAF
TRBV11-1 | ASSFRQGSGNTIY
TRBV20-1 | SARGGETQY
TRBV7-3 | ASSQTRETEAF
TRBV29-1 | SFAGGGTGGWSNQPQH
TRBV23-1 | ASSHYDRCDLYT
TRBV7-3 | ASSLRFRGEQY
TRBV6-6 | ASSTRSEGGNQPQH
TRBV3-1/TRBV3-2 | ASSQVAGANTGELF
TRBV7-2 | ASSSRPGGSSYNEQF
TRBV10-3 | AISDGGAGQGRGKLF
TRBV19 | ASSLEGNRVYPNEQF
TRBV4-2 | ASSQELASGGDTQY
TRBV7-2 | ASSLGSQRETEAF
TRBV2 | ASRSDRSADTQY
TRBV6-5 | ASTGGYGYT
TRBV6-5 | ASSYSGTGWDEQF
TRBV19 | ASSITSGYEQY
TRBV19 | ATAATYGYT
TRBV7-2 | ASSPRENTEAF
TRBV5-1 | ASSIDTEAF
TRBV7-9 | ASSLGEFYRGQETQY
TRBV7-9 | ASSLAGAYGYT
TRBV4-1 | ASSQDEGGGEQY
TRBV7-3 | ASSLSGLSDEQF
TRBV6-5 | ASSYGDRGMNTEAF
TRBV5-1 | ASSPAGGSYNEQF
TRBV7-8 | ASSPGQATRALH
TRBV7-9 | ASSPDRGLSGELF
TRBV4-2 | ASSASGGTYEQY
TRBV11-2 | ASSLDIGSGEQY
TRBV19 | ASSIGGYSNQPQH
TRBV14 | ASSPPGTGNYGYT
TRBV5-1 | ASSLAGVSSPRETQY
TRBV4-1 | ASSPRKGTGGFDEQF
TRBV29-1 | SVEGPQGRGLV
TRBV7-8 | ASSLGQADSGNTIY
TRBV7-9 | ASSLAGQGYNEQF
TRBV3-1/TRBV3-2 | ASGRAGGNEQF
TRBV5-1 | ASSMGRGRSETQY
TRBV6-5 | ASSPGQGAREQY
TRBV7-3 | ASSLMGGTSEQF
TRBV7-9 | ASSPQLLNTGNTIY
TRBV11-3 | ASSTGTDTGELF
TRBV6-1 | ASSPRWTGDGYT
TRBV2 | ASSLAGVLIGTQY
TRBV11-3 | ASSRGHNLNATNEKLF
TRBV4-1 | ASSQGPILSSEAF